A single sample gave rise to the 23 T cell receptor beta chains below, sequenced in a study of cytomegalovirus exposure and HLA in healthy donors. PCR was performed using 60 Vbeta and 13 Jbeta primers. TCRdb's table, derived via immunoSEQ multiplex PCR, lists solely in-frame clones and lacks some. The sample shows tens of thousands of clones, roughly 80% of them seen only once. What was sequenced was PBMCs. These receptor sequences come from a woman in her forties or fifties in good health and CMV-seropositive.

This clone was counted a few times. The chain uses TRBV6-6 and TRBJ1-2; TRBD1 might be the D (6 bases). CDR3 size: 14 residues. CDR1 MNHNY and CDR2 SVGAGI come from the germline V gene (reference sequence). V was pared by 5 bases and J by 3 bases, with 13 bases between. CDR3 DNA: TGTGCCAGCAGTACTACAGGGAATTACTATGGCTACACCTTC. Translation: CASSTTGNYYGYTF.

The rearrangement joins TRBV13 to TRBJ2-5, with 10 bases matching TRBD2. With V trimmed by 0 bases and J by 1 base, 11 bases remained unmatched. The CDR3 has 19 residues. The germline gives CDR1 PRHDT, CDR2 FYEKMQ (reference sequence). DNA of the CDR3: TGTGCCAGCAGCTTAGGCCCGCGGCTAGCGGGAGTGGGCCAAGAGACCCAGTACTTC. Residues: CASSLGPRLAGVGQETQYF.

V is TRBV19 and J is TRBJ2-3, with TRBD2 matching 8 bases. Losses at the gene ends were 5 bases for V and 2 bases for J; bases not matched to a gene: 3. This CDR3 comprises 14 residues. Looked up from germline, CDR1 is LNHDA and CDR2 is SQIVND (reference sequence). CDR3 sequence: CASSPSGYTDTQYF. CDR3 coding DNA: TGTGCCAGTAGTCCTAGCGGGTACACAGATACGCAGTATTTT.

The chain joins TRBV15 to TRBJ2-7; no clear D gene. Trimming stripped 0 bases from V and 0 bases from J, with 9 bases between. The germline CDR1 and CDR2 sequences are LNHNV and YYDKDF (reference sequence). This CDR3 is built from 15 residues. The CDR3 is CATSRDSPSSYEQYF. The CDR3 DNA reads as TGTGCCACCAGCAGAGATTCCCCGAGCTCCTACGAGCAGTACTTC.

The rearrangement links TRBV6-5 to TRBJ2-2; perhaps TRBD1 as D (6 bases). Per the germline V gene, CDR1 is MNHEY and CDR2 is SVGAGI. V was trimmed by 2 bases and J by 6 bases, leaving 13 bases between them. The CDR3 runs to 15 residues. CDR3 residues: CASSYAAGVPGELFF. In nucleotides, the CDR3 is TGTGCCAGCAGTTACGCGGCAGGGGTCCCCGGGGAGCTGTTTTTT.

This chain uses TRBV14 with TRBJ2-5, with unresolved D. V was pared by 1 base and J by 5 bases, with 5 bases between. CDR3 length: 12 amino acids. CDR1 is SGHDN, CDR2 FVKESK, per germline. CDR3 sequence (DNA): TGTGCCAGCAGCCAAGTCAGTGAGACCCAGTACTTC. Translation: CASSQVSETQYF.

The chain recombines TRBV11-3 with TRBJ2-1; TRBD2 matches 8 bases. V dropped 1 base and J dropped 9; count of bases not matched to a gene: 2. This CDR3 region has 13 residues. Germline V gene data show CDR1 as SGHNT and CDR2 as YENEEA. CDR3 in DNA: TGTGCCAGCAGCTTAGCGGGAGGGTCTGAGCAGTTCTTC. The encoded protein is CASSLAGGSEQFF.

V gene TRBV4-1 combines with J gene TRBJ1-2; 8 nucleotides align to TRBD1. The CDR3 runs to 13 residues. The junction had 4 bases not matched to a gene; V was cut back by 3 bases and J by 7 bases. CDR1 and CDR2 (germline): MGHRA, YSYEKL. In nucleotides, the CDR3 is TGCGCCAGCAGCCAGAGAACAGGGGGTGGCTACACCTTC. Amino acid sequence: CASSQRTGGGYTF.

The CDR3 is CASSRTGSSYNEQFF. In DNA form, the CDR3 reads TGTGCCAGCAGTCGAACAGGGTCATCCTACAATGAGCAGTTCTTC. The rearrangement uses TRBV6-5 and TRBJ2-1; perhaps TRBD1 as D (6 bases). This CDR3 spans 15 amino acids. Germline V gene data show CDR1 as MNHEY and CDR2 as SVGAGI. V lost 5 bases, J lost 1 base, and 12 bases lay in between.

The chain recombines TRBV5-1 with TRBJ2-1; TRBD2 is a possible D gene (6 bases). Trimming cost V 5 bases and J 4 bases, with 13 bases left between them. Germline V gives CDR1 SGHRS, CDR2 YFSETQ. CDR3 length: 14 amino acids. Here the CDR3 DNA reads TGCGCCAGCAGTGCTACTAGCCCATACAATGAGCAGTTCTTC. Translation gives CASSATSPYNEQFF. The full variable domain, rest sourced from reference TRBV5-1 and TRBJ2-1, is KAGVTQTPRYLIKTRGQQVTLSCSPISGHRSVSWYQQTPGQGLQFLFEYFSETQRNKGNFPGRFSGRQFSNSRSEMNVSTLELGDSALYLCASSATSPYNEQFFGPGTRLTVL.

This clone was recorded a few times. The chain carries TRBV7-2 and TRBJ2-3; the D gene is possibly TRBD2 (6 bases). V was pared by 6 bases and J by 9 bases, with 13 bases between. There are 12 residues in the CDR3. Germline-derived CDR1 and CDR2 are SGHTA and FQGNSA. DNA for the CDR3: TGTGCCAGCAGTCCGGAGGGCCGCACGCAGTATTTT. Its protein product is CASSPEGRTQYF.

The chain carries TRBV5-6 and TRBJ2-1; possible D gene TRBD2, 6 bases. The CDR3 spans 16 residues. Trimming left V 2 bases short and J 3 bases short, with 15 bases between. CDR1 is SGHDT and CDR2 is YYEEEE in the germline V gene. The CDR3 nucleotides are TGTGCCAGCAGCTTACCCCAAGGGACTGGCTACAATGAGCAGTTCTTC. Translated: CASSLPQGTGYNEQFF.

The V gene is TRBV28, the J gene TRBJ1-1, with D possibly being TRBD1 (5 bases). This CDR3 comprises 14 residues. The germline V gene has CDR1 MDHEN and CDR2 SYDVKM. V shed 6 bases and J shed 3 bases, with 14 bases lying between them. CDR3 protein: CASSPPVQDTEAFF. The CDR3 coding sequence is TGTGCCAGCAGCCCGCCCGTACAGGACACTGAAGCTTTCTTT.

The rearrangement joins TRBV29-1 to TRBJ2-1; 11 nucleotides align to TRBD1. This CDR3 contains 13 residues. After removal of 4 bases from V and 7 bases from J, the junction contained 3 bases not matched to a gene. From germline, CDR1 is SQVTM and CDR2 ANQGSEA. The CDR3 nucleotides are TGCAGCGTTGCTGGACAGGGGGCGAATGAGCAGTTCTTC. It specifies CSVAGQGANEQFF.

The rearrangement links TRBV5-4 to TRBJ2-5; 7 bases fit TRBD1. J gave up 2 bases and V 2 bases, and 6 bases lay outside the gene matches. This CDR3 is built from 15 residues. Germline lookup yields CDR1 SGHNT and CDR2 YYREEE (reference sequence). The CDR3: CASSFPEDRQETQYF. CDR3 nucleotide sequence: TGTGCCAGCAGCTTCCCCGAGGACAGGCAAGAGACCCAGTACTTC.

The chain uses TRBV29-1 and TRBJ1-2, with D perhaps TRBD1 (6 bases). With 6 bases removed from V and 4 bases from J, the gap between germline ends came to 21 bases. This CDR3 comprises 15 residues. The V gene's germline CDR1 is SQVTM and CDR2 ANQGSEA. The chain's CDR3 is CSVALRGARSYGYTF. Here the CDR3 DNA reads TGCAGCGTAGCCCTTCGGGGGGCGCGGAGCTATGGCTACACCTTC.

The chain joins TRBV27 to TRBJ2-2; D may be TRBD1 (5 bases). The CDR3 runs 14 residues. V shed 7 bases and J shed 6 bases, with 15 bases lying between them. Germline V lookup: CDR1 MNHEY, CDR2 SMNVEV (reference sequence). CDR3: CASTKLTGPGELFF. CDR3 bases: TGTGCCAGCACGAAACTTACAGGACCCGGGGAGCTGTTTTTT.

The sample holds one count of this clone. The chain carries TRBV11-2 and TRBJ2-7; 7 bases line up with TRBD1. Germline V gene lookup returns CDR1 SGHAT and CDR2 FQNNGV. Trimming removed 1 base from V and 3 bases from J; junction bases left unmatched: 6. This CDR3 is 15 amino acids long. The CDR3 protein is CASSLVPGGFYEQYF. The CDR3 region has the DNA TGTGCCAGCAGCTTAGTCCCAGGGGGTTTCTACGAGCAGTACTTC.

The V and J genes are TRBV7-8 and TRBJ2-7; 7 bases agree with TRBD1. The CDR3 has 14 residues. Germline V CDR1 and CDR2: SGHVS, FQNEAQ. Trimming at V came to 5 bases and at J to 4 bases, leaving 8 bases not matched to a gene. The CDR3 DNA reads TGTGCCAGCAGCCCGTCCGGACAGGCATACGAGCAGTACTTC. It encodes CASSPSGQAYEQYF.

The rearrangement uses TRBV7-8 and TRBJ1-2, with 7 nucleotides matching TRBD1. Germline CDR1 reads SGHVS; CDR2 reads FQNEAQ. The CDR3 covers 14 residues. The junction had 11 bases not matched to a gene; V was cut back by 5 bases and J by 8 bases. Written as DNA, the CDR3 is TGTGCCAGCAGCCCGACCAGACAGGGAGGCGGCTACACCTTC. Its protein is CASSPTRQGGGYTF.

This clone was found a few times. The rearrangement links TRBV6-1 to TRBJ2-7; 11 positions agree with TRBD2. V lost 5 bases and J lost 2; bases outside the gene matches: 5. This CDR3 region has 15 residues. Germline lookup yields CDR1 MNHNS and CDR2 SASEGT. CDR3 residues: CASSTGTSGTYEQYF. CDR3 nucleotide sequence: TGTGCCAGCAGTACCGGGACTAGCGGCACCTACGAGCAGTACTTC.

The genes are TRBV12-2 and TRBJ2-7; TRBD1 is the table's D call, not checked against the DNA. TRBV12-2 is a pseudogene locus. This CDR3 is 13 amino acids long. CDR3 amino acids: CASRFQEPYEQYF. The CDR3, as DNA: TGTGCAAGTCGCTTTCAGGAACCCTACGAGCAGTACTTC.

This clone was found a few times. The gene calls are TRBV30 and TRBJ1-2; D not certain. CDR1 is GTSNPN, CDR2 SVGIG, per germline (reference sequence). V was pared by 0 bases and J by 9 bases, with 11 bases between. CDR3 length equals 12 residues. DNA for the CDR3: TGTGCCTGGAGTGTCCTAGGCCGGAGCTACACCTTC. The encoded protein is CAWSVLGRSYTF.